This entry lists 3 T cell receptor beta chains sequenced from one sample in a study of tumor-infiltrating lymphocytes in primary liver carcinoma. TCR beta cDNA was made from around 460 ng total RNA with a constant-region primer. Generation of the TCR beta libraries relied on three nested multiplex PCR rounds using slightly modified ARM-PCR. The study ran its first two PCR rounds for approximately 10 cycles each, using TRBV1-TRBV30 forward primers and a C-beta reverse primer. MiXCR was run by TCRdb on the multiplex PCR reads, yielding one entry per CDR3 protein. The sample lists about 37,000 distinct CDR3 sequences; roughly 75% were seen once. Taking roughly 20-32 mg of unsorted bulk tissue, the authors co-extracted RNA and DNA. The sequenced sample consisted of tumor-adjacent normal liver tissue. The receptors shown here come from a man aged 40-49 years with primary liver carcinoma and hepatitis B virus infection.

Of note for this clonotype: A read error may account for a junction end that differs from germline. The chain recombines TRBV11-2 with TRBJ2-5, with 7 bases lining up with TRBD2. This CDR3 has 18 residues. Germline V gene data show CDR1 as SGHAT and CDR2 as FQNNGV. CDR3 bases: TGTGCCAGCAGCCCTAGCCCAATCCACGGTACTGGGCGGGAGACCCAGTACTTT. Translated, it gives CASSPSPIHGTGRETQYF.

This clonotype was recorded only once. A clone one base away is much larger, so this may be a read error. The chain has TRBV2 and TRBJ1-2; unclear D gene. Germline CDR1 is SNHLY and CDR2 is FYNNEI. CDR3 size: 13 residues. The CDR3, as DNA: TGTGCCAGCTGTGAAGCGAGGGATTATGGCTACACCTTC. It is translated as CASCEARDYGYTF.

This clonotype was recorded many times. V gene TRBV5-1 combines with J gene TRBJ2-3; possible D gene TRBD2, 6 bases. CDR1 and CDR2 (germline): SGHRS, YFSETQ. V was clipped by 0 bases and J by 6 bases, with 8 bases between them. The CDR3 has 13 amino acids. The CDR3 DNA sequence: TGCGCCAGCAGCTTGGACGCGGGGGATACGCAGTATTTT. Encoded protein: CASSLDAGDTQYF.